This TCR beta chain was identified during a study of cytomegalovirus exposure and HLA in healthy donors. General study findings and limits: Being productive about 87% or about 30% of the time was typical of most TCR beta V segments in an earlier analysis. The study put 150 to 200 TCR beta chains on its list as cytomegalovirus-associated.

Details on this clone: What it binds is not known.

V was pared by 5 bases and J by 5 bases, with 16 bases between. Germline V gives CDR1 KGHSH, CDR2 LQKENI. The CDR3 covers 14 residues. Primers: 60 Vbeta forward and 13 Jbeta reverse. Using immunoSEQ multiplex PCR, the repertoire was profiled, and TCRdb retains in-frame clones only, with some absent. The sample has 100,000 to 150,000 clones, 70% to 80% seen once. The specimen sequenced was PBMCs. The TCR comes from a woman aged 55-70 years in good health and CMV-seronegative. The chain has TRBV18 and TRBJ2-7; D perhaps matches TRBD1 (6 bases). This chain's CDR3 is CASSRTGSQDEQYF. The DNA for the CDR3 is TGTGCCAGCTCAAGAACAGGGAGTCAGGACGAGCAGTACTTC.